This TCR beta chain was captured in a study of cytomegalovirus exposure and HLA in healthy donors. Across the study: Some 180 million T cells yielded fewer than 120 million unique TCR beta sequences in earlier analysis.

The PCR ran on 60 Vbeta and 13 Jbeta primers. In the original workflow: There were 80 million to 95 million unique TCR beta chains by a later count, and around 10 million of them were shared. The data were produced by immunoSEQ multiplex PCR, yet TCRdb's version contains in-frame clones alone and is incomplete. That table furnishes V, J and clone size, whereas the DNA furnished D and trimming. The sample consists of about 180,000 clones, more than 60% of them appearing once. The germline CDR1 and CDR2 sequences are SGHRS and YFSETQ. The CDR3 is 14 residues long. V was trimmed by 3 bases and J by 1 base, leaving 7 bases between them.

Input material: PBMCs. J is TRBJ2-2 and V is TRBV5-1; possibly TRBD1 for D (5 bases). The origin of this receptor is a woman aged 55-69 years in good health and CMV-seropositive. The CDR3 sequence: CASSSGQNTGELFF. The CDR3 DNA reads as TGCGCCAGCAGCTCAGGACAGAACACCGGGGAGCTGTTTTTT.